These T cell receptor beta chains were read from a single sample in a study of blood T cell repertoires in COVID-19. TCRdb's copy holds only in-frame clones and misses some; the assay was immunoSEQ multiplex PCR. This sample yields 250,000 to 300,000 clones, of which 85% to 90% are seen a single time; about 11% belongs to the top ten. The specimen sequenced was peripheral blood. The receptors stem from a woman aged 30 to 39 with COVID-19, enrolled during active disease. CDR3s include the opening cysteine and the closing phenylalanine or tryptophan. A D gene is named only where the DNA matches it firmly. The size entry is marked missing in some rows and otherwise reads once, few, many or a size class.

>TRBJ2-5|TRBD2|-|TRBV24-1
CATSDIKSGLAGELETQYF
TGTGCCACCAGTGACATAAAATCGGGACTAGCGGGAGAGTTGGAGACCCAGTACTTC
>TRBJ1-3|-|many|TRBV29-1
CSVEITGNTIYF
TGCAGCGTTGAAATAACTGGAAACACCATATATTTT
>TRBJ2-7|-|-|TRBV11-2
CASSPGAVREQYF
TGTGCCAGCAGCCCTGGGGCAGTGCGGGAGCAGTACTTC
>TRBJ2-7|-|once|TRBV11-3
CASSQSPGYEQYF
TGTGCCAGCAGCCAAAGCCCCGGCTACGAGCAGTACTTC
>TRBJ1-2|TRBD1|once|TRBV18
CASSPPVQGAGYTF
TGTGCCAGCTCACCACCGGTTCAGGGGGCTGGCTACACCTTC
>TRBJ1-1|-|once|TRBV6-5
CASSYSFQGVTEAFF
TGTGCCAGCAGTTACTCGTTTCAGGGTGTAACTGAAGCTTTCTTT
>TRBJ2-1|-|-|TRBV7-9
CANSSRLRRYEQFF
TGTGCCAACAGCTCCCGACTGAGAAGGTATGAGCAGTTCTTC
>TRBJ1-1|TRBD1|-|TRBV19
CASSVTGATEAFF
TGTGCCAGTAGTGTAACAGGGGCCACTGAAGCTTTCTTT
>TRBJ1-5|TRBD1|-|TRBV28
CASSISATGYSNQPQHF
TGTGCCAGCAGCATCTCCGCGACAGGGTATAGCAATCAGCCCCAGCATTTT
>TRBJ2-2|-|-|TRBV4-1
CASSRRTENTGELFF
TGCGCCAGCAGCCGAAGGACAGAAAACACCGGGGAGCTGTTTTTT
>TRBJ2-1|TRBD1|once|TRBV7-8
CASSLELDRDNEQFF
TGTGCCAGCAGCCTCGAGCTGGACAGGGACAATGAGCAGTTCTTC
>TRBJ2-6|TRBD2|-|TRBV19
CASSMGGLAAGANVLTF
TGTGCCAGTAGTATGGGGGGACTAGCGGCTGGGGCCAACGTCCTGACTTTC
>TRBJ1-5|-|-|TRBV19
CASSIRQDRQPQHF
TGTGCCAGTAGTATCAGACAGGATAGGCAGCCCCAGCATTTT
>TRBJ2-7|TRBD2|-|TRBV6-2/TRBV6-3
CASSRMPRAGGEQYF
TGTGCCAGCAGTCGCATGCCCCGGGCGGGGGGCGAGCAGTACTTC
>TRBJ1-3|-|-|TRBV27
CASSKGLRNTIYF
TGTGCCAGCAGTAAGGGGCTCAGAAACACCATATATTTT
>TRBJ2-1|TRBD1|-|TRBV28
CASSRDRGYNEQFF
TGTGCCAGCAGCCGGGACAGGGGTTACAATGAGCAGTTCTTC
>TRBJ2-7|-|-|TRBV7-9
CASSLVTGVSSYEQYF
TGTGCCAGCAGCTTAGTAACAGGCGTCAGCTCCTACGAGCAGTACTTC
>TRBJ1-5|-|-|TRBV19
CASSEHTDSGEPQHF
TGTGCCAGTTCGGAACACACGGATTCGGGGGAGCCCCAGCATTTT
>TRBJ2-3|-|-|TRBV21-1
CASSKSRRSSSTDTQYF
TGTGCCAGCAGCAAATCCCGTAGGAGTTCTAGCACAGATACGCAGTATTTT
>TRBJ2-7|TRBD1|-|TRBV4-3
CASSQTSGTGVKQYF
TGCGCCAGCAGCCAAACTTCCGGGACAGGGGTTAAGCAGTACTTC
>TRBJ2-7|TRBD1|-|TRBV3-1/TRBV3-2
CASSQAGGPYEQYF
TGTGCCAGCAGCCAAGCAGGGGGACCTTACGAGCAGTACTTC
>TRBJ2-1|-|-|TRBV3-1/TRBV3-2
CASSQEASGYNEQFF
TGTGCCAGCAGCCAAGAGGCGAGCGGTTACAATGAGCAGTTCTTC
>TRBJ2-5|TRBD1|-|TRBV30
CAWSMSGQGAQYF
TGTGCCTGGAGCATGAGCGGCCAGGGGGCCCAGTACTTC
>TRBJ2-3|TRBD2|-|TRBV20-1
CSASGGTRVEADTQYF
TGCAGTGCTAGTGGGGGGACTAGGGTGGAGGCAGATACGCAGTATTTT
>TRBJ2-1|TRBD2|-|TRBV2
CASTLGGYEQFF
TGTGCCAGCACCCTGGGAGGGTATGAGCAGTTCTTC
>TRBJ1-2|-|-|TRBV28
CASKQQGFYGYTF
TGTGCCAGCAAACAACAGGGATTCTATGGCTACACCTTC
>TRBJ2-7|-|-|TRBV6-5
CASRPRGARGEQYF
TGTGCCAGCAGACCCCGGGGGGCGCGAGGCGAGCAGTACTTC
>TRBJ1-3|TRBD1|once|TRBV30
CAWSPQQGQGGGESGNTIYF
TGTGCCTGGAGTCCACAACAAGGACAGGGCGGAGGCGAGTCTGGAAACACCATATATTTT
>TRBJ2-2|-|-|TRBV24-1
CATSVDTGELFF
TGTGCCACCAGTGTCGACACCGGGGAGCTGTTTTTT
>TRBJ2-7|TRBD2|-|TRBV7-9
CASSRLAGVIGEQYF
TGTGCCAGCAGCAGACTAGCGGGAGTCATTGGCGAGCAGTACTTC